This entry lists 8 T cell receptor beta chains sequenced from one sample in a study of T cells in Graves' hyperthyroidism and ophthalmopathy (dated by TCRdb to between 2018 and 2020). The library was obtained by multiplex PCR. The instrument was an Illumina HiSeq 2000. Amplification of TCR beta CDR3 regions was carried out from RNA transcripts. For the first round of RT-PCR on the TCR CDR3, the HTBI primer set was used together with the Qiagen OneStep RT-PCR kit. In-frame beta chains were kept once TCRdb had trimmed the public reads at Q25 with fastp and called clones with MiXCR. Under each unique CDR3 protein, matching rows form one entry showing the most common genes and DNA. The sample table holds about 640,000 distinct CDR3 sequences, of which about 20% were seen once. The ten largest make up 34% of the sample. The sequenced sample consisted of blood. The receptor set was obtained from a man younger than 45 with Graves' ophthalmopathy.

CDR3 sequence reads: CASTGDGETEAFF. The CDR3 DNA is TGTGCCAGCACCGGGGATGGGGAGACTGAAGCTTTCTTT. The genes are TRBV2 and TRBJ1-1; no clear D. Trimming removed 7 bases from V and 5 bases from J, with 14 bases in between. In germline, CDR1 is SNHLY, CDR2 FYNNEI. This CDR3 contains 13 residues.

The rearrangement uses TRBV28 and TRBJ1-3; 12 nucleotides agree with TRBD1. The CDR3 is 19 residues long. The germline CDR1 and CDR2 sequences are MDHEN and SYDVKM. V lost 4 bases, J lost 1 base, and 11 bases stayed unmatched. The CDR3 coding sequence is TGTGCCAGCAGTTCGGCCGGGACAGGGGGCGCAATGTCTGGAAACACCATATATTTT. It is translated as CASSSAGTGGAMSGNTIYF.

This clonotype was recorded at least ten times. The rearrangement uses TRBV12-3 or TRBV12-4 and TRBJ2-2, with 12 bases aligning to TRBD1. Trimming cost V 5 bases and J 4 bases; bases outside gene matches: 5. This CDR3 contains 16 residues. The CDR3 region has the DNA TGTGCCAGCAGTACGGGACAGGGGGCGAGCACCGGGGAGCTGTTTTTT. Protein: CASSTGQGASTGELFF.

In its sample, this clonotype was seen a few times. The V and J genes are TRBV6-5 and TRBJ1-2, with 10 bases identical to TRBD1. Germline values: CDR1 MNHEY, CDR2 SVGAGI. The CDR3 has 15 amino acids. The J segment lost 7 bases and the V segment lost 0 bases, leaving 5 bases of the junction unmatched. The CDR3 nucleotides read TGTGCCAGCAGTTACTCGGGGACAGGGGCTCGTGGCTACACCTTC. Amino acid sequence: CASSYSGTGARGYTF.

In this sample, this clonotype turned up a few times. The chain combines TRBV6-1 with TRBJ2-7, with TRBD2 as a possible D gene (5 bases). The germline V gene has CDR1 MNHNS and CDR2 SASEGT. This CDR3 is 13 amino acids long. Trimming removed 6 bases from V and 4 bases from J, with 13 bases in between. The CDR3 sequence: CASSHQLEYEQYF. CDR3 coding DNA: TGTGCCAGCAGCCATCAACTAGAGTACGAGCAGTACTTC.

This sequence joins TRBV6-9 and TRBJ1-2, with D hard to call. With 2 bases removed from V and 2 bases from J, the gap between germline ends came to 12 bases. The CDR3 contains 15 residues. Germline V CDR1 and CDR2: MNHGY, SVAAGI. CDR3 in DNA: TGTGCCAGCAGTTATCAAGCTACAGCAAACTATGGCTACACCTTC. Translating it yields CASSYQATANYGYTF.

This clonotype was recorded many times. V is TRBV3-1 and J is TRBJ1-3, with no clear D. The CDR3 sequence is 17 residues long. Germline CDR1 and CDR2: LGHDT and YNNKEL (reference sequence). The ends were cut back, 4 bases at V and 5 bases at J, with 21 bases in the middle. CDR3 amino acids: CASSLSTLDERRNTIYF. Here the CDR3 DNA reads TGTGCCAGCAGCCTATCAACCCTTGACGAACGAAGAAACACCATATATTTT.

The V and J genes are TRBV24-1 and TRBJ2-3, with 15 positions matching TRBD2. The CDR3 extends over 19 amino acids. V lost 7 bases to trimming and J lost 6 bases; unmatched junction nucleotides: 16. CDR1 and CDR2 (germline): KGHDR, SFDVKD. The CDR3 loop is CATSFPGLAGGGLGDTQYF. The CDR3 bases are TGTGCCACCAGCTTCCCGGGACTAGCGGGAGGCGGGTTAGGTGATACGCAGTATTTT.